Listed below are T cell receptor beta chains from one sample, sequenced in a study of response to subunit inactivated influenza vaccine. TCRdb itself ran the RT-PCR reads through MiXCR, one entry per CDR3 protein. The sample gives about 540,000 distinct CDR3 sequences, roughly 25% of which show up once; 2.5% to 3% is in the top ten. These data were also filed under a second study, of T cells expressing NK-cell markers.

The sequencing used CD4+ T cells sorted from PBMCs, collected 12 days after vaccination. These receptors all come from a man in his forties or fifties who received an inactivated influenza vaccine. The CDR3 runs from the conserved cysteine through the conserved F or W. The order of the fields is clone size, D gene, V gene, J gene, CDR3 protein, CDR3 DNA. The D gene is left open where the match is weak. Where a row states a size, it is once, few, many or the class of an expanded clone; other rows omit it.

once	NA	TRBV5-1	TRBJ2-7	CASSLRGGASYEQYF	TGCGCCAGCAGTCTCAGGGGGGGCGCATCCTACGAGCAGTACTTC
NA	TRBD1	TRBV2	TRBJ1-4	CASNRGLDEKLFF	TGTGCCAGCAACAGGGGGCTAGACGAAAAACTGTTTTTT
many	NA	TRBV11-2	TRBJ1-1	CASSSFGRPSEAFF	TGTGCCAGCAGCTCATTCGGGAGACCTTCTGAAGCTTTCTTT
few	NA	TRBV29-1	TRBJ2-2	CSVEQATGELFF	TGCAGCGTTGAACAGGCCACCGGGGAGCTGTTTTTT
NA	NA	TRBV11-2	TRBJ2-4	CASSRVRVAKNIQYF	TGTGCCAGCAGCCGAGTCAGGGTAGCCAAAAACATTCAGTACTTC
NA	NA	TRBV28	TRBJ1-6	CATGAGNNSPLHF	TGTGCCACCGGAGCAGGAAACAATTCACCCCTCCACTTT
few	TRBD2	TRBV20-1	TRBJ2-1	CSARDPGLAENEQFF	TGCAGTGCTAGAGACCCGGGACTAGCGGAGAATGAGCAGTTCTTC
few	NA	TRBV12-3/TRBV12-4	TRBJ1-1	CASSPRGGRTEAFF	TGTGCCAGCAGTCCGAGAGGGGGAAGAACTGAAGCTTTCTTT
NA	TRBD1	TRBV28	TRBJ2-1	CASSSPSPGQGAYNEQFF	TGTGCCAGCAGTTCCCCCTCTCCGGGACAGGGGGCATACAATGAGCAGTTCTTC
NA	TRBD1	TRBV7-9	TRBJ2-1	CASSSDRGKYNEQFF	TGTGCCAGCAGCTCGGACAGGGGGAAATACAATGAGCAGTTCTTC
few	NA	TRBV7-2	TRBJ1-5	CASSFTSLSNQPQHF	TGTGCCAGCAGCTTTACATCCCTTAGCAATCAGCCCCAGCATTTT